This TCR beta chain was documented in a study of T cell responses to AZD1222 COVID-19 vaccine. The study, taken as a whole, reports: Donors were largely white British and mainly female; clonal diversity was possibly underestimated. Regions left unmutated in variants are reportedly the target of nearly half of spike-specific TCRs. Seropositivity was recorded at baseline in only a handful of AZD1222 recipients. Repertoire sampling occurred only after the peak T cell response.

The method was immunoSEQ multiplex PCR; TCRdb's version includes in-frame clones alone and lacks a portion of them. The sample carries approximately 120,000 clones, around nine tenths recorded once. The V gene's germline CDR1 is SNHLY and CDR2 FYNNEI. Trimming took off 6 bases at V and 10 bases at J, with 10 bases between the two ends. CDR3 length equals 12 residues. Turning to this clone: The antigen remains unidentified.

The source was peripheral blood, collected on day 0 of AZD1222 vaccination. The receptor was isolated from an adult in good health. This sequence joins TRBV2 and TRBJ1-6; no firm D call. The CDR3 spells CASRLKRSPLHF. For the CDR3, the DNA is TGTGCCAGCAGACTAAAGAGGTCACCCCTCCACTTT. The full variable domain, completed using reference TRBV2 and TRBJ1-6, is EPEVTQTPSHQVTQMGQEVILRCVPISNHLYFYWYRQILGQKVEFLVSFYNNEISEKSEIFDDQFSVERPDGSNFTLKIRSTKLEDSAMYFCASRLKRSPLHFGNGTRLTVT.